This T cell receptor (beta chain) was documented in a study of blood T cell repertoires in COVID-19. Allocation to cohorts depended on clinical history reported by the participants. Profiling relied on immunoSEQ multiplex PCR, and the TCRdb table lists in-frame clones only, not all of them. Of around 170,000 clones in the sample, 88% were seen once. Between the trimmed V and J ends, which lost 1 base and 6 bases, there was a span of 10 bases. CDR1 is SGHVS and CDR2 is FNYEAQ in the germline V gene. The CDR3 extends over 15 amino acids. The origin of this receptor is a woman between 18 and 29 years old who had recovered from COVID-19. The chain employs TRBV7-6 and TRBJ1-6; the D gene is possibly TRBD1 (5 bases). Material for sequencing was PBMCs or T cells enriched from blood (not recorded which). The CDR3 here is CASSLVPDTNSPLHF. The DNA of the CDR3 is TGTGCCAGCAGCTTAGTCCCGGACACTAATTCACCCCTCCACTTT.